The rows below give T cell receptor beta chains drawn from one sample of a study of blood T cells in healthy people across ages. TCRdb itself ran the 5' RACE reads through MiXCR, one entry per CDR3 protein. Of approximately 670,000 distinct CDR3 sequences in the sample, roughly two fifths are singletons; the top ten hold about 32%. The sequencing input was blood. The receptors derive from a man older than 75 in good health. The CDR3 runs from the conserved cysteine through the conserved F or W. The order of the fields is D gene, V gene, J gene, clone size, CDR3 protein, CDR3 DNA. A D gene is named only where the DNA matches it firmly. Only part of the rows carry a size: once, few, many, or a class if the clone is expanded.

NA	TRBV29-1	TRBJ1-2	NA	CSVEARATNYGYTF	TGCAGCGTTGAAGCCAGGGCCACTAACTATGGCTACACCTTC
NA	TRBV7-2	TRBJ2-5	many	CASSLGRRGETQYF	TGTGCCAGCAGCTTAGGCCGAAGGGGCGAGACCCAGTACTTC
NA	TRBV28	TRBJ2-1	NA	CASSFPRGEQFF	TGTGCCAGCAGTTTCCCGCGTGGTGAGCAGTTCTTC
NA	TRBV29-1	TRBJ2-7	many	CSVGGGYEQYF	TGCAGCGTTGGGGGAGGTTACGAGCAGTACTTC
NA	TRBV10-2	TRBJ2-1	few	CASSDRNNEQFF	TGCGCCAGCAGTGATAGGAACAATGAGCAGTTCTTC
NA	TRBV11-2	TRBJ1-6	few	CASSPVRGSPLHF	TGTGCCAGCAGCCCAGTACGGGGTTCACCCCTCCACTTT
TRBD1	TRBV6-2/TRBV6-3	TRBJ2-1	NA	CASRGTGVYNEQFF	TGTGCCAGCAGGGGGACAGGGGTCTACAATGAGCAGTTCTTC
NA	TRBV30	TRBJ1-2	NA	CALRSHAMGPGYGYTF	TGTGCACTTAGGAGTCATGCGATGGGTCCAGGCTATGGCTACACCTTC
TRBD1	TRBV7-9	TRBJ2-5	NA	CASSLEGQGETQYF	TGTGCCAGCAGCTTAGAAGGACAGGGGGAGACCCAGTACTTC
NA	TRBV20-1	TRBJ1-5	NA	CSAGGPGRLNQPQHF	TGCAGTGCGGGCGGGCCTGGACGGCTTAATCAGCCCCAGCATTTT
NA	TRBV3-1	TRBJ2-5	NA	CASSQVKGETQYF	TGTGCCAGCAGCCAAGTGAAGGGGGAGACCCAGTACTTC
TRBD1	TRBV6-5	TRBJ2-7	NA	CASRLGQGAYEQYF	TGTGCCAGCAGACTCGGACAGGGTGCTTACGAGCAGTACTTC
NA	TRBV29-1	TRBJ1-1	NA	CSVVGQGLPEAFF	TGCAGCGTTGTTGGGCAGGGTTTGCCTGAAGCTTTCTTT
NA	TRBV20-1	TRBJ1-5	NA	CSATGGVVDQPQHF	TGCAGTGCCACCGGCGGGGTGGTCGATCAGCCCCAGCATTTT
TRBD1	TRBV6-1	TRBJ1-2	NA	CASSGGPGTGGYGYTF	TGTGCCAGCAGTGGGGGCCCCGGGACAGGAGGGTATGGCTACACCTTC
NA	TRBV20-1	TRBJ2-5	NA	CSAPGNQETQYF	TGCAGTGCGCCCGGGAACCAAGAGACCCAGTACTTC
TRBD2	TRBV12-3/TRBV12-4	TRBJ2-7	NA	CASSPTTSGPPYEQYF	TGTGCCAGCAGTCCAACGACTAGCGGGCCCCCCTACGAGCAGTACTTC
TRBD2	TRBV6-2/TRBV6-3	TRBJ2-1	NA	CASTSGRWQFF	TGTGCCAGCACTAGCGGGAGGTGGCAGTTCTTC
NA	TRBV6-2/TRBV6-3	TRBJ1-1	NA	CASSWRLNTEAFF	TGTGCCAGCAGTTGGCGCTTGAACACTGAAGCTTTCTTT
NA	TRBV18	TRBJ1-4	few	CASSPRSNRGRTNEKLFF	TGTGCCAGCTCACCTCGCTCTAATCGGGGGCGAACTAATGAAAAACTGTTTTTT
NA	TRBV6-2/TRBV6-3	TRBJ2-5	few	CASNPIGETQYF	TGTGCCAGCAACCCTATCGGAGAGACCCAGTACTTC
TRBD1	TRBV7-2	TRBJ1-5	NA	CASSHSTGTISNQPQHF	TGTGCCAGCAGCCACTCGACAGGGACGATTAGCAATCAGCCCCAGCATTTT
NA	TRBV15	TRBJ1-4	few	CATSRDGGNEKLFF	TGTGCCACCAGCAGAGATGGGGGTAATGAAAAACTGTTTTTT
NA	TRBV6-2/TRBV6-3	TRBJ2-7	NA	CASSNRFDEQYF	TGTGCCAGCAGTAACAGGTTCGACGAGCAGTACTTC